This TCR beta chain is drawn from a study of T cell responses to AZD1222 COVID-19 vaccine. Whole-study results and caveats: Repertoire samples came only from after the peak T cell response. Clonal diversity may have been underestimated, and the donors were mostly white British, with more females than males.

TCRdb's copy holds only in-frame clones and misses some; the assay was immunoSEQ multiplex PCR. The table records more than 95,000 clones, 82% of them present only once. Regarding this clone: Antigen unknown.

This specimen consisted of peripheral blood, obtained on day 0 of AZD1222 vaccination. This clonotype originated in an adult in good health.

The CDR3: CASSETEGNTEAFF. The CDR3 nucleotides are TGTGCCAGCAGTGAAACGGAGGGGAACACTGAAGCTTTCTTT. The J gene is TRBJ1-1, the V gene TRBV6-1; D remains unclear. The germline V gene encodes CDR1 MNHNS and CDR2 SASEGT. Trimming took off 2 bases at V and 1 base at J, with 8 bases between the two ends. This CDR3 has 14 amino acids.